The 10 T cell receptor beta chains given below trace back to one sample, sequenced in a study of beta chain features in type 1 diabetes. Findings of the study overall: Moderately but significantly shorter TCRB CDR3s were found in Type 1 diabetes patients in all four CD4+ subsets.

These receptors lack a known antigen. Isolated RNA was reverse transcribed in full, so expressed TCRB transcripts were sequenced. Generated by immunoSEQ multiplex PCR, the TCRdb table keeps only in-frame clones and is missing some. The sample has about 400,000 clones, roughly 12% seen once. The sample comprised naive CD4+ T cells from blood. These TCRs come from a woman younger than 30 with type 1 diabetes.

This clone was picked up a small number of times. This chain links TRBV14 with TRBJ1-5; D not resolved. From germline, CDR1 is SGHDN and CDR2 FVKESK. The CDR3 is 15 amino acids. V gave up 0 bases and J gave up 5 bases, with 11 bases separating them. CDR3 coding DNA: TGTGCCAGCAGCCAAGACTGGGCGAGTGATCAGCCCCAGCATTTT. Translation: CASSQDWASDQPQHF.

This rearrangement joins TRBV2 to TRBJ2-5; TRBD2 is a possible D gene (6 bases). The V gene's germline CDR1 is SNHLY and CDR2 FYNNEI. V lost 6 bases and J lost 5, with 10 bases in between. The CDR3 runs 12 residues. The CDR3: CASRPGVETQYF. As DNA, the CDR3 is TGTGCCAGCAGGCCGGGGGTGGAGACCCAGTACTTC.

The chain couples TRBV6-6 to TRBJ2-5; D gene unclear. This CDR3 is 12 amino acids long. V lost 7 bases to trimming and J lost 5 bases, with 11 bases between them. The germline gives CDR1 MNHNY, CDR2 SVGAGI (reference sequence). The CDR3 DNA reads as TGTGCCAGCACAAGCAGGTCTGAGACCCAGTACTTC. This sequence encodes CASTSRSETQYF.

The J gene is TRBJ2-3, the V gene TRBV11-2; D is undetermined. This CDR3 has 14 amino acids. Trimming took 4 bases from V and 6 from J, leaving 14 bases between them. The germline V gene encodes CDR1 SGHAT and CDR2 FQNNGV. Written as DNA, the CDR3 is TGTGCCAGCAGCTACAAAACCGTTGTGGATACGCAGTATTTT. Amino acid sequence: CASSYKTVVDTQYF.

The chain couples TRBV2 to TRBJ1-2; D not resolved. From germline, CDR1 is SNHLY and CDR2 FYNNEI. This CDR3 region has 12 residues. The germline V and J ends were trimmed by 1 base and 8 bases, with 8 bases remaining between them. CDR3 loop: CASSEVLRGYTF. The CDR3 coding sequence is TGTGCCAGCAGTGAAGTACTTCGGGGCTACACCTTC.

In this sample, this clone turned up a few times. V usage is TRBV5-4 and J usage is TRBJ1-2, with TRBD1 as a possible D gene (5 bases). The V end was cut by 5 bases, the J end by 8 bases, with 16 bases between. The CDR3 loop spans 13 amino acids. CDR1 and CDR2 (germline): SGHNT, YYREEE (reference sequence). In nucleotides, the CDR3 is TGTGCCAGCAGAATAATGGGGCAATGGGGCTACACCTTC. It encodes CASRIMGQWGYTF. The complete variable domain, with remaining parts taken from reference TRBV5-4 and TRBJ1-2, reads ETGVTQSPTHLIKTRGQQVTLRCSSQSGHNTVSWYQQALGQGPQFIFQYYREEENGRGNFPPRFSGLQFPNYSSELNVNALELDDSALYLCASRIMGQWGYTFGSGTRLTVV.

This clone has just a few counts. The genes are TRBV30 and TRBJ1-3; unclear D gene. The CDR3 runs 13 residues. Trimming stripped 3 bases from V and 4 bases from J, with 10 bases between. Germline V lookup: CDR1 GTSNPN, CDR2 SVGIG (reference sequence). The CDR3 DNA is TGTGCCTGGAGGATGACGGGGGGAAACACCATATATTTT. It codes for CAWRMTGGNTIYF.

This clone was counted a few times. This chain uses TRBV11-1 with TRBJ2-7, with D perhaps TRBD2 (6 bases). The CDR3 is 12 residues long. Germline lookup yields CDR1 SGHAT and CDR2 FQDESV (reference sequence). V was trimmed by 6 bases and J by 4 bases, leaving 10 bases between them. Here the CDR3 reads CASRAGGYEQYF. The CDR3 coding sequence is TGTGCCAGCAGGGCAGGAGGGTACGAGCAGTACTTC.

The chain has TRBV5-4 and TRBJ2-3; weak D call: TRBD2 (6 bases). CDR1 SGHNT and CDR2 YYREEE come from the germline V gene (reference sequence). Trimming stripped 4 bases from V and 2 bases from J, with 14 bases between. The CDR3 totals 15 residues. The CDR3 bases are TGTGCCAGCAGCAATTTCGGGGGAAACACAGATACGCAGTATTTT. Encoded protein: CASSNFGGNTDTQYF.

A few counts support this clone. The chain uses TRBV6-6 and TRBJ2-3; a weak D match, TRBD2 (5 bases). CDR1 is MNHNY, CDR2 SVGAGI, per germline (reference sequence). Deletions cut 6 bases from V and 0 bases from J, with 16 bases between. CDR3 length: 16 amino acids. CDR3 bases: TGTGCCAGCAGGAATAGCGCGGCAACTAGCACAGATACGCAGTATTTT. This gives the protein CASRNSAATSTDTQYF.